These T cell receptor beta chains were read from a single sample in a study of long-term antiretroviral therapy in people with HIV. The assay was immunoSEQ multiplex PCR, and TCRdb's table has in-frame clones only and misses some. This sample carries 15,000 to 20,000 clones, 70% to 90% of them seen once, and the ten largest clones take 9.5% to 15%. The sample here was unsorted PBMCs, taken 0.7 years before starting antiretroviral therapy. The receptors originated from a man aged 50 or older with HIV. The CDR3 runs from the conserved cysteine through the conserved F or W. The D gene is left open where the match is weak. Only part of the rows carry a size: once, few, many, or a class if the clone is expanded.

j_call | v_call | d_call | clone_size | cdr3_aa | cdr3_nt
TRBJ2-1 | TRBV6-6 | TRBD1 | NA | CASSSGQVGNEQFF | TGTGCCAGCAGTTCGGGACAGGTGGGCAATGAGCAGTTCTTC
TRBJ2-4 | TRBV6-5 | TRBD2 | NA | CASSYWRGGRNIQYF | TGTGCCAGCAGTTACTGGCGGGGGGGCCGGAACATTCAGTACTTC
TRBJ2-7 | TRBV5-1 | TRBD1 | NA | CASTLGQAYEQYF | TGCGCCAGCACGTTGGGACAGGCCTACGAGCAGTACTTC
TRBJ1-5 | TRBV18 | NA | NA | CASSSTGMDQPQHF | TGTGCCAGCTCATCTACAGGGATGGATCAGCCCCAGCATTTT
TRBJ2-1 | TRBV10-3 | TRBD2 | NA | CAISLGLAGGENEQFF | TGTGCCATCAGCCTCGGACTAGCGGGGGGGGAGAATGAGCAGTTCTTC
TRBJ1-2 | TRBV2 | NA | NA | CASSERQYAYGYTF | TGTGCCAGCAGTGAAAGGCAGTACGCCTATGGCTACACCTTC
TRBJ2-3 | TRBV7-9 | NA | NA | CASASQGPDTQYF | TGTGCCAGCGCAAGCCAGGGCCCAGATACGCAGTATTTT
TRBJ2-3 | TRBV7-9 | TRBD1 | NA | CASSKGQGADTQYF | TGTGCCAGCAGCAAAGGACAGGGGGCAGATACGCAGTATTTT
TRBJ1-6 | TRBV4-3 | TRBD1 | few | CASSQAGGSVSPLHF | TGCGCCAGCAGCCAGGCAGGGGGCTCGGTTTCACCCCTCCACTTT
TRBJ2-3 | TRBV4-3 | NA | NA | CASSQMNRVGTDTQYF | TGCGCCAGCAGCCAAATGAACAGGGTGGGCACAGATACGCAGTATTTT
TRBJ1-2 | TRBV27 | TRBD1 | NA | CASSLAFSGQGVYGYTF | TGTGCCAGCAGTTTAGCATTTTCTGGACAGGGGGTCTATGGCTACACCTTC
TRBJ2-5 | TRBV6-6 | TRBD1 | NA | CASSYQGQIETQYF | TGTGCCAGCAGTTACCAGGGACAGATAGAGACCCAGTACTTC
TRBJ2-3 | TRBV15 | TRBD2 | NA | CATSRGSSGELDTQYF | TGTGCCACCAGCAGGGGATCTAGCGGGGAGTTAGATACGCAGTATTTT
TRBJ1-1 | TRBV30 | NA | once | CAWSGTGSTEAFF | TGTGCCTGGAGTGGTACAGGTTCCACTGAAGCTTTCTTT
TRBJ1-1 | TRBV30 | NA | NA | CAWSVARPGDWYTEAFF | TGTGCCTGGAGTGTAGCCCGCCCAGGGGACTGGTACACTGAAGCTTTCTTT
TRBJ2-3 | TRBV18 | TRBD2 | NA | CASSPRGLESDTQYF | TGTGCCAGCTCACCTAGGGGACTAGAATCAGATACGCAGTATTTT
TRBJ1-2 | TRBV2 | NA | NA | CASSVRETYGYTF | TGTGCCAGCAGTGTTCGTGAGACCTATGGCTACACCTTC
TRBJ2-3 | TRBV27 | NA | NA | CASSSASWRTDTQYF | TGTGCCAGCAGTTCCGCTAGTTGGCGCACAGATACGCAGTATTTT
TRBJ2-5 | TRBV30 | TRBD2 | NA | CAWSGGTRRWAQYF | TGTGCCTGGAGTGGAGGGACTAGAAGATGGGCCCAGTACTTC
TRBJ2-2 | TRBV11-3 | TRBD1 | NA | CASSPGTGGATGELFF | TGTGCCAGCAGCCCCGGGACAGGGGGCGCAACCGGGGAGCTGTTTTTT
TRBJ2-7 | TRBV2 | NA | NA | CASRDDSYEQYF | TGTGCCAGCCGGGACGACTCCTACGAGCAGTACTTC
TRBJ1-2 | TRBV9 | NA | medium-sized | CASSVGGYGYTF | TGTGCCAGCAGCGTAGGGGGGTATGGCTACACCTTC
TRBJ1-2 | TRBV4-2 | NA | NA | CASSQTDGYTF | TGTGCCAGCAGCCAAACCGATGGCTACACCTTC
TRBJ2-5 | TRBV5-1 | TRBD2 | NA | CASSLFVAGGGGWETQYF | TGCGCCAGCAGCTTGTTCGTGGCGGGAGGAGGAGGATGGGAGACCCAGTACTTC
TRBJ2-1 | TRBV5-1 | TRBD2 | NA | CASSSPPGTSGGTFRIEQFF | TGCGCCAGCAGCTCCCCCCCCGGGACTAGCGGGGGCACCTTTCGCATTGAGCAGTTCTTC
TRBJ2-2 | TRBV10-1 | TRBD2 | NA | CASSDGTSGTGELFF | TGCGCCAGCAGTGATGGGACTAGCGGCACCGGGGAGCTGTTTTTT
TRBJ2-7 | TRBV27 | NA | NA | CASSLFGNYEQYF | TGTGCCAGCAGTTTATTTGGCAACTACGAGCAGTACTTC
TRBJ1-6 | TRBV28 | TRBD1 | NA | CASSFQGASLALHF | TGTGCCAGCAGTTTTCAGGGGGCCTCTTTAGCCCTCCACTTT
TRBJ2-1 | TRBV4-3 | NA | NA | CASSQGRFNEQFF | TGCGCCAGCAGCCAGGGACGGTTTAATGAGCAGTTCTTC
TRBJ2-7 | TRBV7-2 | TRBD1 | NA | CASSLAPGQGFHEQYF | TGTGCCAGCAGCTTAGCACCGGGACAGGGATTCCACGAGCAGTACTTC
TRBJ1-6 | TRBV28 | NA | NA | CASSPGGDNSPLHF | TGTGCCAGCAGTCCCGGCGGGGATAATTCACCCCTCCACTTT
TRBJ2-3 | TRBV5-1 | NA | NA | CASSLIRPRTDTQYF | TGCGCCAGCAGCTTGATCAGGCCCCGCACAGATACGCAGTATTTT
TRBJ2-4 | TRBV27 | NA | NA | CASSLGRNRLAKNIQYF | TGTGCCAGCAGTTTGGGCCGCAACCGGCTAGCCAAAAACATTCAGTACTTC
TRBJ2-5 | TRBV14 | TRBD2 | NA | CASSRAGLAVTTQYF | TGTGCCAGCAGCCGAGCCGGCCTAGCGGTAACTACCCAGTACTTC
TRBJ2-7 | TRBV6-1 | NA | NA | CATWDNIGIYEQYF | TGTGCCACCTGGGACAACATCGGCATCTACGAGCAGTACTTC
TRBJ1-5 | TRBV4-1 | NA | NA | CASSQTPGWGDQPQHF | TGCGCCAGCAGCCAAACTCCGGGCTGGGGGGATCAGCCCCAGCATTTT
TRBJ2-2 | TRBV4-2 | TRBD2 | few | CASSQGLAGAAGELFF | TGTGCCAGCAGCCAGGGACTAGCGGGAGCCGCCGGGGAGCTGTTTTTT
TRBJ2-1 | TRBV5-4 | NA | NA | CASSSRTNRFNEQFF | TGTGCCAGCAGCTCGCGGACTAACAGGTTCAATGAGCAGTTCTTC
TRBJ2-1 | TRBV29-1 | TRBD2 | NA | CSVEFLTSVDNEQFF | TGCAGCGTTGAATTCCTAACTAGCGTAGACAATGAGCAGTTCTTC
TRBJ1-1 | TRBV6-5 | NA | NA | CASSLGGAPSGAFF | TGTGCCAGCAGTTTAGGGGGAGCGCCCTCCGGAGCTTTCTTT
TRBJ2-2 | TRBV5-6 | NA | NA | CASSFSTEPRYTGELFF | TGTGCCAGCAGCTTCTCGACAGAACCTCGATACACCGGGGAGCTGTTTTTT
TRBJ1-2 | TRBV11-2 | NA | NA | CASSLDLSPITNINYGYTF | TGTGCCAGCAGCTTAGATCTTTCCCCTATAACAAACATTAACTATGGCTACACCTTC
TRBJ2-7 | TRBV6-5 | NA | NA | CASSYLAGNYEQYF | TGTGCCAGCAGTTATTTGGCGGGAAACTACGAGCAGTACTTC
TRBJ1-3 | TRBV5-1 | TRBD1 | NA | CASSLVYPGQGVSPASGNTIYF | TGCGCCAGCAGCTTGGTTTATCCGGGACAGGGAGTATCCCCTGCCTCTGGAAACACCATATATTTT
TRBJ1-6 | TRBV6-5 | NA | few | CASSYEVLSTDSPLHF | TGTGCCAGCAGTTACGAAGTTTTATCCACCGATTCACCCCTCCACTTT
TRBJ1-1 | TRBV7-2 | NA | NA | CAPGGVAFF | TGTGCCCCGGGGGGGGTAGCTTTCTTT
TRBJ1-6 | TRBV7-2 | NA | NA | CASSLVQGSNSPLHF | TGTGCCAGCAGCTTAGTACAGGGTTCCAATTCACCCCTCCACTTT
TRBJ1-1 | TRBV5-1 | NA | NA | CASSLVTQGGTEAFF | TGCGCCAGCAGCTTGGTCACCCAGGGAGGCACTGAAGCTTTCTTT
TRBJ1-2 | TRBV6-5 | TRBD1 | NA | CASTGGQIGYTF | TGTGCCAGCACGGGGGGACAGATCGGCTACACCTTC
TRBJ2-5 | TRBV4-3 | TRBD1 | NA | CASSDTGGEETQYF | TGCGCCAGCAGCGATACAGGGGGCGAAGAGACCCAGTACTTC
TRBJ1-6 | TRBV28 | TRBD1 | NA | CASSILQGAESPLHF | TGTGCCAGCAGTATCCTACAGGGGGCTGAGTCACCCCTCCACTTT